The TCR beta chain described here comes from a study of T-cell memory formation after mild COVID-19. Study at large: The two donors had largely donor-specific TCR clusters. General study findings and limits: Clones contracting day 15 to 85 were balanced CD4/CD8; later expanders leaned CD4+.

TCRdb reanalysed the 5' RACE reads using MiXCR and keeps one entry per CDR3 protein. The profile shows hundreds of thousands of distinct CDR3 sequences, around 17% of them singletons. V was clipped by 0 bases and J by 4 bases, with 16 bases between them. Germline loops: CDR1 DFQATT, CDR2 SNEGSKA (reference sequence). The CDR3 has 15 amino acids. This clonotype was counted between two and nine times. The antigen is unknown. This receptor was obtained from an adult woman who had mild COVID-19 (a few samples of this study predate the infection). Cell type and time point are not known. Sequencing was carried out using PBMCs or a T cell subset sorted from them (not recorded which). The V and J genes are TRBV20-1 and TRBJ2-7; D is ambiguous. The CDR3 here is CSARDRSGNLYEQYF. The DNA for the CDR3 is TGCAGTGCTAGAGATCGATCTGGAAATCTTTACGAGCAGTACTTC.